This entry lists 12 T cell receptor beta chains sequenced from one sample in a study of a mutant IDH1 vaccine in newly diagnosed glioma. These TCRs are of unknown antigen specificity. The data were produced by immunoSEQ multiplex PCR, yet TCRdb's version contains in-frame clones alone and is incomplete. The sample holds 25,000 to 30,000 clones, more than 60% seen once. Sample time point: week 35, safety follow-up. It was 300 ug of mutant IDH1 20-mer peptide that made up each vaccine dose, given with topical imiquimod. Sequenced here: PBMCs, sampled from a glioma patient whose treatment included an IDH1 peptide vaccine. The origin of the receptors is a middle-aged man with glioma.

CDR3 sequence reads: CASRGQGRTEAFF. Written as DNA, the CDR3 is TGTGCCAGCAGGGGACAGGGGAGGACTGAAGCTTTCTTT. V gene TRBV6-5 combines with J gene TRBJ1-1, with 10 bases fitting TRBD1. With 6 bases clipped from V and 5 bases from J, the junction kept 3 bases outside the gene matches. CDR3 length equals 13 residues. Germline values: CDR1 MNHEY, CDR2 SVGAGI.

The chain recombines TRBV7-7 with TRBJ2-5; D remains ambiguous. Germline V gene data show CDR1 as SSHAT and CDR2 as FNYEAQ (reference sequence). With 5 bases removed from V and 2 bases from J, the gap between germline ends came to 15 bases. CDR3 length: 15 residues. CDR3 sequence: CASSAGRTAQETQYF. The CDR3 DNA reads as TGTGCCAGCAGCGCCGGAAGAACAGCACAAGAGACCCAGTACTTC.

The gene calls are TRBV11-3 and TRBJ1-6; 7 bases fit TRBD1. V shed 4 bases and J 13 bases; nucleotides not matched to a gene: 1. Germline CDR1 SGHNT, CDR2 YENEEA. The CDR3 contains 11 residues. Here the CDR3 DNA reads TGTGCCAGCAGCTCCAGGGGGCCCCTCCACTTT. Translation: CASSSRGPLHF.

The chain joins TRBV9 to TRBJ2-3, with a tentative D call TRBD1 (5 bases). The ends were cut back, 4 bases at V and 3 bases at J, with 12 bases in the middle. Germline V CDR1 and CDR2: SGDLS, YYNGEE. There are 14 residues in the CDR3. CDR3 coding DNA: TGTGCCAGCAGCCACGACAGAAAGACAGATACGCAGTATTTT. It encodes CASSHDRKTDTQYF.

V usage is TRBV28 and J usage is TRBJ2-5, with TRBD1 matching 12 bases. CDR3 length equals 15 residues. Trimming removed 7 bases from V and 7 bases from J; junction bases left unmatched: 10. Germline values: CDR1 MDHEN, CDR2 SYDVKM. The CDR3 region has the DNA TGTGCCAGCACCACGGGACAGGGGGCATTAGCGACCCAGTACTTC. Translation: CASTTGQGALATQYF. Based on the CDR3 plus reference TRBV28 and TRBJ2-5, the full variable domain is DVKVTQSSRYLVKRTGEKVFLECVQDMDHENMFWYRQDPGLGLRLIYFSYDVKMKEKGDIPEGYSVSREKKERFSLILESASTNQTSMYLCASTTGQGALATQYFGPGTRLLVL.

The chain uses TRBV27 and TRBJ2-5; 7 bases match TRBD1. The J segment lost 2 bases and the V segment lost 4 bases, leaving 4 bases of the junction unmatched. This CDR3 contains 14 residues. Germline V CDR1 and CDR2: MNHEY, SMNVEV (reference sequence). CDR3 in amino acids: CASSSMTGQETQYF. The CDR3 DNA reads as TGTGCCAGCAGTTCAATGACAGGGCAAGAGACCCAGTACTTC.

This clone came up once. The chain is built from TRBV19 and TRBJ2-2; D unresolved. CDR3 length: 14 residues. CDR1 LNHDA and CDR2 SQIVND come from the germline V gene (reference sequence). V dropped 5 bases and J dropped 5 bases, with 12 bases sitting between them. The CDR3 sequence is CASSGPSRTGELFF. The CDR3 DNA is TGTGCCAGTAGTGGACCGTCCCGAACCGGGGAGCTGTTTTTT.

The gene calls are TRBV29-1 and TRBJ2-5, with D perhaps TRBD1 (6 bases). Near its end, the DNA agrees better with TRBJ2-7, so the J call may be wrong. The CDR3 runs to 12 residues. The germline V gene has CDR1 SQVTM and CDR2 ANQGSEA. The CDR3 loop reads CSAQQGTYEQYF. In DNA, the CDR3 is TGCAGCGCACAACAGGGAACGTACGAGCAGTACTTC.

The chain employs TRBV15 and TRBJ2-7; D is tentatively TRBD1 or TRBD2 (5 bases each). V lost 6 bases to trimming and J lost 3 bases, with 12 bases between them. Per germline, CDR1 LNHNV and CDR2 YYDKDF (reference sequence). This CDR3 is 13 amino acids long. The CDR3 DNA reads TGTGCCACCAGGGGGACGGAAAACTACGAGCAGTACTTC. It encodes CATRGTENYEQYF.

V is TRBV5-5 and J is TRBJ1-2; D is uncertain. The V end was cut by 2 bases, the J end by 3 bases, with 11 bases between. The CDR3 has 14 amino acids. Germline V gene lookup returns CDR1 SGHKS and CDR2 YYEKEE (reference sequence). CDR3 sequence (DNA): TGTGCCAGCAGCTTTCATAGGTCAGACTATGGCTACACCTTC. Translation: CASSFHRSDYGYTF.

This sequence joins TRBV6-5 and TRBJ1-2; weak D call: TRBD1 (5 bases). V shed 8 bases and J shed 7 bases, with 23 bases lying between them. Germline lookup yields CDR1 MNHEY and CDR2 SVGAGI. This CDR3 is built from 15 residues. CDR3 nucleotides: TGTGCCAGCCTCGGTCAGCTGGGGACCTCAAGTGGCTACACCTTC. This sequence encodes CASLGQLGTSSGYTF.

The V and J genes are TRBV15 and TRBJ2-1; 7 bases agree with TRBD2. Germline CDR1 reads LNHNV; CDR2 reads YYDKDF (reference sequence). Trimming took 3 bases from V and 3 from J; bases not matched to a gene: 17. This CDR3 is 19 amino acids long. The CDR3 spells CATSSSSSLRGTIYNEQFF. Here the CDR3 DNA reads TGTGCCACCAGCAGTTCCTCCTCGCTTCGGGGGACTATCTACAATGAGCAGTTCTTC.